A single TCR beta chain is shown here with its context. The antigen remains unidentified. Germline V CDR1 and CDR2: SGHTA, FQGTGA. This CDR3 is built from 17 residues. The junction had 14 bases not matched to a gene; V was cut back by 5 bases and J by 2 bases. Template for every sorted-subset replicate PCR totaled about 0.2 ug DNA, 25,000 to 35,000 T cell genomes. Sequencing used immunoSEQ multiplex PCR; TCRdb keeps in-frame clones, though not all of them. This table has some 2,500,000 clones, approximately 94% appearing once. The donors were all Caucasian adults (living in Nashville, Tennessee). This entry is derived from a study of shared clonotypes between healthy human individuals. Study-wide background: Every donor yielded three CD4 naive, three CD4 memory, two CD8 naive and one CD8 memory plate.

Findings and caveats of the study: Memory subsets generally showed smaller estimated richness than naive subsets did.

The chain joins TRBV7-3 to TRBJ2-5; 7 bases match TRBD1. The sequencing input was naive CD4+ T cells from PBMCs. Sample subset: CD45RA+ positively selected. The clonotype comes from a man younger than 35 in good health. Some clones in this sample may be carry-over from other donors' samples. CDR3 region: CASSLRGRTPKQETQYF. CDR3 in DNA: TGTGCCAGCAGCCTTAGGGGGCGGACACCGAAACAAGAGACCCAGTACTTC.